This TCR beta chain originates from a study of shared clonotypes between healthy human individuals (dated by TCRdb to 2020 to 2021). A note on the overall study: A few men and a couple of women, aged 18 to 49 years, made up the cohort. For each donor, three plates each were used for CD4 naive and CD4 memory, two plates were used for CD8 naive, and one plate was used for CD8 memory. Blood TCR repertoires of five healthy adults were deeply sequenced to estimate repertoire size and the extent of clonotype sharing between individuals. To increase sequencing depth and limit assay-specific biases, different laboratories used diverse techniques to prepare libraries and sequence TCR repertoires. Per donor, leukapheresis produced somewhere between about 0.94 and 9.5 billion PBMCs.

Study-wide conclusions, independent of this receptor: Compared with non-shared clonotypes, the clonotypes found in all four sorted-subset donors had higher generation probabilities. Pairwise subsampling indicated that sequencing depth was expected to affect the degree of clonotype sharing among donors. Sampling was limited to blood, and TCR repertoires in tissue likely differ from TCR repertoires in blood. Rarefaction of sorted-subset datasets indicated incomplete sequencing despite the large sequencing depth. When a few donors were compared, the shared fraction of clonotypes was 5% to 6.5% for naive CD4, about 4% for naive CD8, roughly 2.3% for memory CD4, and 0.35% to 0.4% for memory CD8. Because the study included a small number of donors, the genetic and exposure-history diversity represented was limited. Estimated clonotype richness was generally larger for naive than for memory subsets.

Using the deep immunoSEQ assay, TCR CDR3 regions were amplified from genomic DNA by multiplex PCR. Extracted genomic DNA from each cell subset was spread evenly across all wells of several immunoSEQ 96-well plates, with each plate serving as a replicate. Each replicate PCR for sorted subsets received around 0.2 ug genomic DNA, equal to tens of thousands of T cell genomes. Purified libraries were measured with a Qubit 3.0 fluorometer, size-checked on a Bioanalyzer 2100, and measured again with the KAPA Library Quantification kit. Each immunoSEQ 96-well plate was sequenced on its own single-read 150-cycle Illumina NextSeq 550 flow cell. The authors' analysis ran thus. Because the immunoSEQ output included only junctional sequences and no quality scores, the filtering could not be the same as the filtering used for full-length reads. Sequences were annotated with PyIR, a Python wrapper for IgBLAST v1.9, and V/J genes and CDR3 were assigned using IMGT germline references. Reads with weak V/J assignments (E-value above 1e-6), missing CDR3, stop codons, out-of-frame junctions, or ambiguous translated residues were removed. V3J clonotypes were defined as sequences sharing the same inferred V gene, J gene, and CDR3 amino acid sequence. To compute the percentage overlap between repertoires, the number of shared unique clonotypes was divided by the size of the smaller repertoire. Three approaches were used to assess repertoire richness: RTK rarefaction, the Chao1 estimator, and Recon v2.1 estimates of unobserved clonotypes. For all TCRbeta clonotypes obtained by the gDNA method from a handful of donors, generation probabilities were computed with OLGA. The clones in this table, taken by TCRdb from immuneACCESS, are in-frame only. Not every clone is retained; where verified, under half of the shortfall comes from an unresolved V gene, and the cause of the rest is unknown. D and trimming come from the DNA, and the V and J calls and clone size come from that table. Within this sample are about 2.1 million clones, with about 94% of them counted one time only. Approximately 1.7% of the sample is taken by the ten largest.

CD8 naive samples consisted of CD45RO-negative cells that were positively selected for CCR7, yielding a CD45RA+CCR7+ population without TemRA cells. The donors were healthy, HIV-negative adults who had no recently reported acute infections or vaccinations. Every donor was a Caucasian adult living in Nashville, Tennessee, USA. Blood was obtained by leukapheresis, after which PBMCs were separated by Ficoll-Histopaque density gradient centrifugation and cryopreserved in liquid nitrogen vapor phase. Analytical flow cytometry was used to check the purity and quantity of every magnetically sorted T cell population. Each sorted fraction had its genomic DNA isolated and then quantified by UV absorbance on a Nanodrop 2000c. Regarding this clone: This receptor's antigen is unknown. No base quality information exists; no much larger clone differs at one position.

Via the germline V gene, CDR1 is SGHRS and CDR2 YFSETQ. Reading from cysteine to phenylalanine, the CDR3 counts 20 amino acids. Only CDR3 DNA is held: 60 bases, read in frame from base 1. The germline ends are 25 bases apart after V is trimmed by 0 bases and J by 1 base. The receptor's source is a young man in good health. Some clones in this sample may be carry-over from other donors' samples. Sequencing was done on a sample of naive CD8+ T cells from PBMCs. Taken with the paper, the label for cell subset or site translates to: CD45RA+CCR7+. The sequence joins TRBV5-1 to TRBJ1-1; no D segment can be confidently identified. Here is the DNA: TGCGCCAGCAGCTTGGAGGGCAGACCGAATCCATTTTCCCGGAACACTGAAGCTTTCTTT. This gives the protein CASSLEGRPNPFSRNTEAFF.